The clone carrying this TCR beta chain appeared a single time. Assay: immunoSEQ multiplex PCR; the TCRdb copy retains only in-frame clones and omits some. The sample includes around 300,000 clones, 65% to 90% of them seen just once. Trimming cost V 7 bases and J 2 bases, with 14 bases left between them. The CDR3 extends over 14 amino acids. Germline CDR1 is MNHNS and CDR2 is SASEGT. This specimen comes from a study of cytomegalovirus exposure and HLA in healthy donors. This clonotype originated in a woman aged 18-29 years in good health and CMV-seronegative. The chain recombines TRBV6-1 with TRBJ1-2, with D possibly matching TRBD1 (6 bases). The sequenced sample consisted of PBMCs. CDR3 sequence reads: CASNKQGGNYGYTF. As DNA, the CDR3 is TGTGCCAGCAATAAACAGGGCGGAAACTATGGCTACACCTTC.